This section outlines one TCR beta chain sequence together with its context. The antigen remains undetermined. With 60 Vbeta and 13 Jbeta primers, the PCR was carried out. In the authors' workflow: A later analysis counted about 80 million unique TCR beta chains, around 10 million shared. Sequenced by immunoSEQ multiplex PCR; TCRdb stores in-frame clones only, minus some. That table gives V, J and clone size, and the DNA gave D and trimming. The sample holds approximately 220,000 clones, roughly 87% seen once. This sample stems from a study of cytomegalovirus exposure and HLA in healthy donors. As for the study in general: Early release data held 80 million to 100 million unique TCRs from HLA-typed donors. Findings and limits, study-wide: Prior analysis indicated that the majority of TCR beta V segments exhibited productivity approximately 87% or approximately 30% of the time. Relative to the roughly 690-donor mean, N-insertions were reportedly fewer in an Asian-associated ancestry cluster in a later analysis.

The CDR3 loop spans 13 amino acids. The germline V gene encodes CDR1 SGHRS and CDR2 YFSETQ. V shed 4 bases and J 12 bases; nucleotides not matched to a gene: 4. This clonotype was obtained from a man aged 35-49 years in good health and CMV-seropositive. V is TRBV5-1 and J is TRBJ2-1, with 13 positions matching TRBD2. Sequenced sample: PBMCs. The CDR3 DNA reads TGCGCCAGCAGCCAGGGGACTAGCGGGACGCAGTTCTTC. The encoded protein is CASSQGTSGTQFF.